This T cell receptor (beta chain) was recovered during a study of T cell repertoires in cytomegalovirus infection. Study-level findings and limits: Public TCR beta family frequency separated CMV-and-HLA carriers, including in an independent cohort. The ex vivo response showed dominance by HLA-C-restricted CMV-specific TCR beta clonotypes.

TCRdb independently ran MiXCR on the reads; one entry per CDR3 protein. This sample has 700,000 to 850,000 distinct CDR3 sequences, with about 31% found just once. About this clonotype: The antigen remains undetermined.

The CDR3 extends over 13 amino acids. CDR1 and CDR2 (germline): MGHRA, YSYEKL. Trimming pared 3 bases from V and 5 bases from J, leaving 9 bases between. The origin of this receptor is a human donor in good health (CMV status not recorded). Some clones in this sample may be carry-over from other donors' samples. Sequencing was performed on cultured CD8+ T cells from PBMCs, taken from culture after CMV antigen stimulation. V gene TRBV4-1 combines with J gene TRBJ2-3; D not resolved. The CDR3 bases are TGCGCCAGCAGCCATTCCCTCGGAGATACGCAGTATTTT. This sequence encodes CASSHSLGDTQYF.